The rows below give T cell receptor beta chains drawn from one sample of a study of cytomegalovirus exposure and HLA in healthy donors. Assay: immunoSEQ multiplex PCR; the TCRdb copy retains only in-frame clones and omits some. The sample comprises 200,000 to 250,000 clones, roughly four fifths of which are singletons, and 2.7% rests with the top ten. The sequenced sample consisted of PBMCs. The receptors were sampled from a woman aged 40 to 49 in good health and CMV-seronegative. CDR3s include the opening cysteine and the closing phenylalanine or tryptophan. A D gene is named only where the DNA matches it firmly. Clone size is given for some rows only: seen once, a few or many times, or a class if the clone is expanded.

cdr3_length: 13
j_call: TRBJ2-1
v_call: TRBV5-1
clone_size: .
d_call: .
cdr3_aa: CASSSGGRHEQFF
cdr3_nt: TGCGCCAGCAGCTCTGGGGGCAGACATGAGCAGTTCTTC

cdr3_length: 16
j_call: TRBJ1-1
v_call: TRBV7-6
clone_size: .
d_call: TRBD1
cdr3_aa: CASSSGTGGRLTEAFF
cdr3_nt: TGTGCCAGCAGCTCAGGGACAGGGGGCCGGCTCACTGAAGCTTTCTTT

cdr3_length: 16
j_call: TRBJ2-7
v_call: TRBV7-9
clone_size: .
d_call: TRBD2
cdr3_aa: CSSSLVTSGNPYEQYF
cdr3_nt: TGTTCCAGCAGCTTAGTAACTAGCGGGAACCCCTACGAGCAGTACTTC

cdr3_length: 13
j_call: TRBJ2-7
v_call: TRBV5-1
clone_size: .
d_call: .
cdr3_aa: CASSLFLGYEQYF
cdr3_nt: TGCGCCAGCAGCTTGTTCCTAGGCTACGAGCAGTACTTC

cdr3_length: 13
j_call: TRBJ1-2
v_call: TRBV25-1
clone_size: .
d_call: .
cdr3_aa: CASRKGGGYGYTF
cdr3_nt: TGTGCCAGCAGAAAGGGGGGGGGCTATGGCTACACCTTC

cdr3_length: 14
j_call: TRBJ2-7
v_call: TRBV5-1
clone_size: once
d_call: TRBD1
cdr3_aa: CASSRDRTHYEQYF
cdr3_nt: TGCGCCAGCAGCCGGGACAGGACGCACTACGAGCAGTACTTC

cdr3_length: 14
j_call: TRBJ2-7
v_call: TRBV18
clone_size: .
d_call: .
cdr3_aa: CASSPTSNSYEQYF
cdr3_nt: TGTGCCAGCTCACCTACTAGCAACTCCTACGAGCAGTACTTC

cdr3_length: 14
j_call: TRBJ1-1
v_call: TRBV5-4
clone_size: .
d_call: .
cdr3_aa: CASSFDSLNTEAFF
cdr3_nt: TGTGCCAGCAGTTTCGACAGTCTGAACACTGAAGCTTTCTTT

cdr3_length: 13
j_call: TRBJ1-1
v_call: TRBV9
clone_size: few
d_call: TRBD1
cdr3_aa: CASSVTGFTEAFF
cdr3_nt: TGTGCCAGCAGCGTGACAGGGTTCACTGAAGCTTTCTTT

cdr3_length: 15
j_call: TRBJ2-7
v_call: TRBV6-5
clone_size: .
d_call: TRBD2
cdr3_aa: CASRGGLADSYEQYF
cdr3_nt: TGTGCCAGCAGGGGGGGACTAGCGGACTCCTACGAGCAGTACTTC

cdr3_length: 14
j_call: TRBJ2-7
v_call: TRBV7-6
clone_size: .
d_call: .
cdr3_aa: CASSLELAPYEQYF
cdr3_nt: TGTGCCAGCAGCTTAGAGCTAGCTCCCTACGAGCAGTACTTC

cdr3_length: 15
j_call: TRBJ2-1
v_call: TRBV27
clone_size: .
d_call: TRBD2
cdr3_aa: CASSLLLAGDNEQFF
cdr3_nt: TGTGCCAGCAGTTTATTACTAGCGGGAGACAATGAGCAGTTCTTC

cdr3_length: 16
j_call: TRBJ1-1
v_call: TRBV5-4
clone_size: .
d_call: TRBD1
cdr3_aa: CASSPGTGRVNTEAFF
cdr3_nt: TGTGCCAGCAGCCCGGGGACAGGGCGGGTGAACACTGAAGCTTTCTTT

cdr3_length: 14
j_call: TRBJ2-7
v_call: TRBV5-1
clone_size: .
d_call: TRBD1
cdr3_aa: CASSLEGTGDEQYF
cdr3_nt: TGCGCCAGCAGCTTGGAAGGGACAGGGGACGAGCAGTACTTC

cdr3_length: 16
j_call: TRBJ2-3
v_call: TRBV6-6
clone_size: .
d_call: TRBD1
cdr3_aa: CASSYSTRTGADTQYF
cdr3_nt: TGTGCCAGCAGTTACTCGACTCGGACAGGGGCAGATACGCAGTATTTT

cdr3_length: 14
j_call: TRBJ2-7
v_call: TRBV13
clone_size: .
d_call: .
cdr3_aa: CASSLAGRAYEQYF
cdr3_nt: TGTGCCAGCAGCTTAGCTGGCAGGGCCTACGAGCAGTACTTC

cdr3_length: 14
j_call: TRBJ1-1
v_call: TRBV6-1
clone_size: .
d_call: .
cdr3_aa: CASRNRVVATEAFF
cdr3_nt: TGTGCCAGCAGGAACCGGGTGGTAGCCACTGAAGCTTTCTTT

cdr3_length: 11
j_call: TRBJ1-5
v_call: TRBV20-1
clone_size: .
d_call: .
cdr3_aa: CSAGGGARQHF
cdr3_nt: TGCAGTGCCGGCGGGGGGGCGCGCCAGCATTTT

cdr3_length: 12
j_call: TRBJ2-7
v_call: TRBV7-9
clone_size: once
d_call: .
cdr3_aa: CASKGLSGEQYF
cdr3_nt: TGTGCCAGCAAGGGTCTCTCGGGAGAGCAGTACTTC

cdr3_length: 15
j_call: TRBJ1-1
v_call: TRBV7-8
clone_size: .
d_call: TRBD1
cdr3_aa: CASSSDRTPNTEAFF
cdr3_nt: TGTGCCAGCAGCTCGGACAGGACCCCGAACACTGAAGCTTTCTTT

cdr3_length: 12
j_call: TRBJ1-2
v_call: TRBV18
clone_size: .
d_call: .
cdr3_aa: CASSPGAEGYTF
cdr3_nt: TGTGCCAGCTCACCAGGGGCGGAGGGCTACACCTTC

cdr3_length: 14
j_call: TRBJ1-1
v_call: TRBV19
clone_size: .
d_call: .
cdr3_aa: CASEIGTGKTEAFF
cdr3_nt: TGTGCCAGTGAAATTGGAACAGGGAAAACTGAAGCTTTCTTT

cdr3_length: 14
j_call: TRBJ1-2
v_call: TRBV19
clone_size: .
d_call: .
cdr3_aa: CASSGAGANYGYTF
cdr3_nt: TGTGCCAGTAGTGGGGCAGGTGCGAACTATGGCTACACCTTC

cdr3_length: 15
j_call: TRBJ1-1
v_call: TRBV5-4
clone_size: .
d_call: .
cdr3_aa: CASSLGHSGWTEAFF
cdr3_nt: TGTGCCAGCAGCTTGGGGCATTCCGGGTGGACTGAAGCTTTCTTT

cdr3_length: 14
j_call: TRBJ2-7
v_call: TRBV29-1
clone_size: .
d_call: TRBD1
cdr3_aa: CSVDTGTGVYEQYF
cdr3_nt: TGCAGCGTTGATACGGGGACAGGAGTCTACGAGCAGTACTTC

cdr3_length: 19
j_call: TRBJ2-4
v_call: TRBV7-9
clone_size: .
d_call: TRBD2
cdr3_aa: CASSLTSGRPDSAKNIQYF
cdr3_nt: TGTGCCAGCAGCCTAACTAGCGGGAGGCCCGACTCAGCCAAAAACATTCAGTACTTC

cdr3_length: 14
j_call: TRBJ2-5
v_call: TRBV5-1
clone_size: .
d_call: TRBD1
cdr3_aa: CASSAGRDRVGEDF
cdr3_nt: TGCGCCAGCAGCGCCGGCCGGGACAGGGTCGGGGAAGACTTC

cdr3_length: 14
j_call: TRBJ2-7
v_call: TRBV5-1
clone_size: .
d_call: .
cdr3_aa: CASSFGTLSYEQYF
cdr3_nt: TGCGCCAGCAGCTTCGGGACTCTGTCCTACGAGCAGTACTTC

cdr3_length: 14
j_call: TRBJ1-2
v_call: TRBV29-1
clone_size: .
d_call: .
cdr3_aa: CSVEGRGPDYGYTF
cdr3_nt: TGCAGCGTTGAGGGGAGGGGACCTGACTATGGCTACACCTTC

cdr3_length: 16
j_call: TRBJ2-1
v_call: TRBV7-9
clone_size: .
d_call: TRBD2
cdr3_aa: CASSPIPSGRDNEQFF
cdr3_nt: TGTGCCAGCAGCCCAATCCCTAGCGGGAGGGACAATGAGCAGTTCTTC

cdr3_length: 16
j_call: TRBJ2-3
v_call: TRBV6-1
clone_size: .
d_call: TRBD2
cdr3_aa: CASSEGSGRAMDTQYF
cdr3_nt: TGTGCCAGCAGTGAAGGTAGCGGGAGGGCCATGGATACGCAGTATTTT

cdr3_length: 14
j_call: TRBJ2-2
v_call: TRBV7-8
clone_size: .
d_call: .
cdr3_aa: CASSSTRNTGELFF
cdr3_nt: TGTGCCAGCAGCAGTACAAGGAACACCGGGGAGCTGTTTTTT

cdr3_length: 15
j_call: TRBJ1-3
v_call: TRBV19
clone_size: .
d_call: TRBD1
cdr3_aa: CASSRQGNARNTIYF
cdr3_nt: TGTGCCAGTAGTCGACAGGGGAACGCTCGAAACACCATATATTTT

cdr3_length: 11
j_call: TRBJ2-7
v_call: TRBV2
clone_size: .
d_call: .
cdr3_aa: CASSVLYEQYF
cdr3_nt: TGTGCCAGCAGTGTACTCTACGAGCAGTACTTC

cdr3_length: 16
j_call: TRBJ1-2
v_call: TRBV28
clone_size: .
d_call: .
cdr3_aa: CASLISGNPANYGYTF
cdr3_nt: TGTGCCAGCCTTATCTCAGGGAACCCAGCTAACTATGGCTACACCTTC

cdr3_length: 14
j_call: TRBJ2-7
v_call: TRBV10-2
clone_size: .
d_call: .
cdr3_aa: CASRPAAGNYEQYF
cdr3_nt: TGCGCCAGCAGACCGGCGGCGGGAAACTACGAGCAGTACTTC

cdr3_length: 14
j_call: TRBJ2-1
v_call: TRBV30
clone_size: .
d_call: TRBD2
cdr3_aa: CAWSVAGGPSEQFF
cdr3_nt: TGTGCCTGGAGTGTTGCGGGAGGGCCCAGTGAGCAGTTCTTC

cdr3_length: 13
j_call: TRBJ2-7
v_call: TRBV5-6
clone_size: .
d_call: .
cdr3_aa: CASSLFGVGEQYF
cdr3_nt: TGTGCCAGCAGCTTGTTCGGGGTGGGCGAGCAGTACTTC

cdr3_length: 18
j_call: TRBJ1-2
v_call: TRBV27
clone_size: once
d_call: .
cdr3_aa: CASSLRGRGTFYNYGYTF
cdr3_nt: TGTGCCAGCAGTTTAAGGGGGAGGGGTACATTTTATAACTATGGCTACACCTTC

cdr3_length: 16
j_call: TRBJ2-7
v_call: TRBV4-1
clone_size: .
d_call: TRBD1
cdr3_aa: CASSQGGDRGLYEQYF
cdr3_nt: TGCGCCAGCAGCCAAGGAGGGGACAGGGGGCTGTACGAGCAGTACTTC

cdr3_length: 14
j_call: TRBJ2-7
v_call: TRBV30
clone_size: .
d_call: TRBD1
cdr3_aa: CAWTQKTGIYEQYF
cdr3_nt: TGTGCCTGGACACAGAAGACAGGGATCTACGAGCAGTACTTC

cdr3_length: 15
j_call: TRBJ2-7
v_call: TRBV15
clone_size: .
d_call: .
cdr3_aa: CATSVERGIRNEQYF
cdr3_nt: TGTGCCACCAGCGTCGAACGAGGGATAAGGAACGAGCAGTACTTC

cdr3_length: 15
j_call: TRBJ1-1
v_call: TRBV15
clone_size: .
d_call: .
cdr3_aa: CATSKPGGPNTEAFF
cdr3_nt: TGTGCCACCAGCAAACCGGGGGGGCCGAACACTGAAGCTTTCTTT

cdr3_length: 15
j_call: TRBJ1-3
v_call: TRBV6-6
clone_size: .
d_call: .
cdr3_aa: CASSRPEASGNTIYF
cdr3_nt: TGTGCCAGCAGTAGGCCCGAGGCGTCTGGAAACACCATATATTTT

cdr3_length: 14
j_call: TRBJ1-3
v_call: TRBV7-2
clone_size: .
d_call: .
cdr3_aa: CASSVDRAGNTIYF
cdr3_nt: TGTGCCAGCAGCGTCGACAGAGCTGGAAACACCATATATTTT

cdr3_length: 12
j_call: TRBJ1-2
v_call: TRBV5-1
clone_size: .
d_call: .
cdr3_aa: CAGRQYLYGYTF
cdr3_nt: TGCGCCGGTCGACAGTATCTCTATGGCTACACCTTC

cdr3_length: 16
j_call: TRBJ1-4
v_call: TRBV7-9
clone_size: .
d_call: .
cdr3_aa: CASSVALGRLNEKLFF
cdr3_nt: TGTGCCAGCAGCGTGGCCTTAGGCAGGCTTAATGAAAAACTGTTTTTT

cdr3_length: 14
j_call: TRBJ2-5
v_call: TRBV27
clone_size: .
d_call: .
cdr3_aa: CASSLGQYQETQYF
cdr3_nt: TGTGCCAGCAGTCTCGGACAGTACCAAGAGACCCAGTACTTC